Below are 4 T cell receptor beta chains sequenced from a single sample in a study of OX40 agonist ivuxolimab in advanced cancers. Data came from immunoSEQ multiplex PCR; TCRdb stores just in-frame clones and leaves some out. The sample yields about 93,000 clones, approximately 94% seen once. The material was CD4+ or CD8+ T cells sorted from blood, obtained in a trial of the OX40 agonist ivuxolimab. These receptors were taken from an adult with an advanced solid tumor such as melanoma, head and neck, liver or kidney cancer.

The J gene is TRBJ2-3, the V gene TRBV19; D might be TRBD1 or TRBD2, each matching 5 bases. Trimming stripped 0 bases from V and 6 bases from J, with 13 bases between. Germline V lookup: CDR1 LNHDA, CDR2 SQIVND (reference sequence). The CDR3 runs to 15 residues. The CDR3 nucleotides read TGTGCCAGTAGTATAGAGGGGGACCCCATGGATACGCAGTATTTT. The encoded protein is CASSIEGDPMDTQYF.

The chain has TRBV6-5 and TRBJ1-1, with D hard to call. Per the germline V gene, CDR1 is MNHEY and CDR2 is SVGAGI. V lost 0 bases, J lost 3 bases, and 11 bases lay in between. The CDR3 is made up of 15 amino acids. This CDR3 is CASSYSMGMDTEAFF. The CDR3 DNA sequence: TGTGCCAGCAGTTACTCGATGGGTATGGACACTGAAGCTTTCTTT.

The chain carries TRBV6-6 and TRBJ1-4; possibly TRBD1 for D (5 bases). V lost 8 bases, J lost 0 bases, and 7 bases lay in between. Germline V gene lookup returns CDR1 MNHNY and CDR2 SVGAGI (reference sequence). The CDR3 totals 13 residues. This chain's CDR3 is CASQGPTNEKLFF. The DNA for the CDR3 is TGTGCCAGCCAGGGACCAACTAATGAAAAACTGTTTTTT.

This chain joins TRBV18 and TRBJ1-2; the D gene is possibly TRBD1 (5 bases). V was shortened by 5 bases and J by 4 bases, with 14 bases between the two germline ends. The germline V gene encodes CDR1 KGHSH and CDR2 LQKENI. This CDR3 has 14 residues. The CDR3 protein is CASSNRQTLYGYTF. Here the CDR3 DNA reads TGTGCCAGCTCAAATAGACAGACCCTCTATGGCTACACCTTC.